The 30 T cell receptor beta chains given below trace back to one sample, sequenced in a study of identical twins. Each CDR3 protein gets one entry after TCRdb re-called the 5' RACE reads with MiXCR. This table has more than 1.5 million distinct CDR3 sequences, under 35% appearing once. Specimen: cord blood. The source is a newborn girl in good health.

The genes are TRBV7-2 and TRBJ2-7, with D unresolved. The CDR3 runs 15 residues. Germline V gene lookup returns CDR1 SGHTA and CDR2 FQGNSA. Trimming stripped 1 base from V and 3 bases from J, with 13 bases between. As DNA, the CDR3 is TGTGCCAGCAGCTTAGTCGGTGGAGAGAGCTACGAGCAGTACTTC. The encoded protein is CASSLVGGESYEQYF.

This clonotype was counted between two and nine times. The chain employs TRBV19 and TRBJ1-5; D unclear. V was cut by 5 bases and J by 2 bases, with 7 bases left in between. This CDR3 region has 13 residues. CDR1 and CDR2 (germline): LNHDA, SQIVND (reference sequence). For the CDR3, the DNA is TGTGCCAGTAGTCGGGTACGCAATCAGCCCCAGCATTTT. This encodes CASSRVRNQPQHF.

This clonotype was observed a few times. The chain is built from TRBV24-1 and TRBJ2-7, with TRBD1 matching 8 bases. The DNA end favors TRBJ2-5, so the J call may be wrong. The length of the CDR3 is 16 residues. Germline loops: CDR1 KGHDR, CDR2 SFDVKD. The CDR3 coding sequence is TGTGCCACCAGTGATTTGGACAGGGGCCTCGGAGAGACCCAGTACTTC. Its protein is CATSDLDRGLGETQYF.

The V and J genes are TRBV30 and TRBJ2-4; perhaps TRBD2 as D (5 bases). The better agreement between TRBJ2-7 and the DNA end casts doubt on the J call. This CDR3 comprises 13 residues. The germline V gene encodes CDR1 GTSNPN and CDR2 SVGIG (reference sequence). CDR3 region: CAWSVRGDYEQYF. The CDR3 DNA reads TGTGCCTGGAGTGTACGGGGAGACTACGAGCAGTACTTC.

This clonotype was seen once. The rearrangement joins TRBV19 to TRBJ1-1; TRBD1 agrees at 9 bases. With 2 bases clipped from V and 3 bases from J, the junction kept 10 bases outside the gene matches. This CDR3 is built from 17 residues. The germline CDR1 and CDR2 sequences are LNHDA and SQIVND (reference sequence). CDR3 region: CASSISRGQGKDTEAFF. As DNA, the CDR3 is TGTGCCAGTAGTATATCGCGGGGACAGGGCAAGGACACTGAAGCTTTCTTT.

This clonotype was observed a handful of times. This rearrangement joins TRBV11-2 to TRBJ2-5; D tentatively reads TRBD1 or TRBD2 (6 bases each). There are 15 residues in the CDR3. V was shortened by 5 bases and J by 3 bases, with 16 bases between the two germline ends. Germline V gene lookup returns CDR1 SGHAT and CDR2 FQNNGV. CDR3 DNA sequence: TGTGCCAGCAGCACAGGGAGGATTGGGAAAGAGACCCAGTACTTC. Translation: CASSTGRIGKETQYF.

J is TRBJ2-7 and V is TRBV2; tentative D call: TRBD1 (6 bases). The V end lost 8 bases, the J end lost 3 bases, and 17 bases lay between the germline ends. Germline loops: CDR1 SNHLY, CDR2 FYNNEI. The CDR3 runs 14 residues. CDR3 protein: CASEARTEGYEQYF. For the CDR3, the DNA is TGTGCCAGCGAAGCCCGGACAGAGGGCTACGAGCAGTACTTC.

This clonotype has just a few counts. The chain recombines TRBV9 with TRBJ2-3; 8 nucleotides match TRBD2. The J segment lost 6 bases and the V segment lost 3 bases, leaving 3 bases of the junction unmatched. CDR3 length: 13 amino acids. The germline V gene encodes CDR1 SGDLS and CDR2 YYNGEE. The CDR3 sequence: CASSATSGDTQYF. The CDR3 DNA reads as TGTGCCAGCAGCGCAACTAGCGGCGATACGCAGTATTTT.

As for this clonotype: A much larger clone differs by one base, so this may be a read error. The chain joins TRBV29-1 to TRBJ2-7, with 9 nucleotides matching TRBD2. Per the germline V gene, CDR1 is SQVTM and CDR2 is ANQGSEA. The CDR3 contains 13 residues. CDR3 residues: CGVDSGRSYEQYF. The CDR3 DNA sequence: TGCGGCGTTGATAGCGGGAGATCGTACGAGCAGTACTTC.

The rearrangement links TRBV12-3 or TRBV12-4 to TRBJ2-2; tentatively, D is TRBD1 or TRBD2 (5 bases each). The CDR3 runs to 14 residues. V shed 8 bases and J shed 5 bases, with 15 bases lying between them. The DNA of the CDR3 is TGTGCCAGCGGATCGGGGTGGGGGACCGGGGAGCTGTTTTTT. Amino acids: CASGSGWGTGELFF.

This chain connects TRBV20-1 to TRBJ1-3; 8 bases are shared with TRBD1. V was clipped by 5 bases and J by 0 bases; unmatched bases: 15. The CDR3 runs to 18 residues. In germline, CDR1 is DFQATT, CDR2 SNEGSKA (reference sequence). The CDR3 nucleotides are TGCAGTGCTTCTCTCGACAGGGGCATTAGGAGCTCTGGAAACACCATATATTTT. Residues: CSASLDRGIRSSGNTIYF.

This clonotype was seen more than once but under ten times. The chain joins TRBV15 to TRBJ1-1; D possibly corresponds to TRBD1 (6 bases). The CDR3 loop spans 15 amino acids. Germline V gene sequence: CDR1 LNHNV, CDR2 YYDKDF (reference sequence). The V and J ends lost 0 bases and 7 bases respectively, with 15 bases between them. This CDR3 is CATSRDSNRVGEAFF. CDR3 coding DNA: TGTGCCACCAGCAGAGACTCGAACAGGGTAGGTGAAGCTTTCTTT.

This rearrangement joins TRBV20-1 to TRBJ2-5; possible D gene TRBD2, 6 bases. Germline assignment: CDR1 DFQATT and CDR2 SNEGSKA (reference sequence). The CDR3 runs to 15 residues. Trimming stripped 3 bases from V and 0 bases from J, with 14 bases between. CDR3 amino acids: CSASSSVKYQETQYF. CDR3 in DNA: TGCAGTGCTAGTTCTAGCGTGAAGTACCAAGAGACCCAGTACTTC.

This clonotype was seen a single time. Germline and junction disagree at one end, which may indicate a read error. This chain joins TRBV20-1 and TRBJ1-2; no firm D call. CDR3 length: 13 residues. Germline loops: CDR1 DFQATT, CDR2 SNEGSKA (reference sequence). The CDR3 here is CSARDTANYGCTF. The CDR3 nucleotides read TGCAGTGCTAGAGATACAGCTAACTATGGCTGCACCTTC.

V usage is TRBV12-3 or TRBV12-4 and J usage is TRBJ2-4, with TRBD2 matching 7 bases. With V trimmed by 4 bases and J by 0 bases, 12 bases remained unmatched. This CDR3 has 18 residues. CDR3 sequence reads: CASSSGRNGNLAKNIQYF. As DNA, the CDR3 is TGTGCCAGCAGTTCCGGGAGGAACGGGAACTTAGCCAAAAACATTCAGTACTTC.

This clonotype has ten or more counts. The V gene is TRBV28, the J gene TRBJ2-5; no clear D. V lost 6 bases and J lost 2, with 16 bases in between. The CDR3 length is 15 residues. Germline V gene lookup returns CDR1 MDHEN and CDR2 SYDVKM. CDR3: CASSPAHLPQETQYF. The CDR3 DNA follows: TGTGCCAGCAGCCCCGCGCACTTACCTCAAGAGACCCAGTACTTC.

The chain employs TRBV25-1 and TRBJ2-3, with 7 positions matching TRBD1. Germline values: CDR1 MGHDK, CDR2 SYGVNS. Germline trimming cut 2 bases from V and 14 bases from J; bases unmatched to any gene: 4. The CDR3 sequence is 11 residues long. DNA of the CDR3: TGTGCCAGCAGTGAAAGGGGGCTAGCGTATTTT. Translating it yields CASSERGLAYF.

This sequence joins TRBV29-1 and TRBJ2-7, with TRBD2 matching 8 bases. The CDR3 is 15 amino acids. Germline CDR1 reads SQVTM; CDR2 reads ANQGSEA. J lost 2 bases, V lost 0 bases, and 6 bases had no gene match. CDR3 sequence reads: CSVEERLAGAYEQYF. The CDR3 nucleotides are TGCAGCGTTGAAGAAAGGCTAGCGGGCGCCTACGAGCAGTACTTC.

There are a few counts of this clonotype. CDR3 amino acids: CASAKGTLEKLFF. Here the CDR3 DNA reads TGCGCCAGCGCAAAGGGAACCCTTGAAAAACTGTTTTTT. The rearrangement joins TRBV4-1 to TRBJ1-4; D ambiguous. The CDR3 runs to 13 residues. CDR1 and CDR2 from the germline V gene are MGHRA and YSYEKL. Deletions cut 8 bases from V and 7 bases from J, with 14 bases between.

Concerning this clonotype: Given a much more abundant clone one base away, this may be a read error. The CDR3: CASRKTGPPKSIQYF. CDR3 DNA sequence: TGCGCCAGCCGCAAGACGGGGCCGCCCAAAAGCATTCAGTACTTC. The genes are TRBV5-1 and TRBJ2-4; D possibly matches TRBD1 or TRBD2 (5 bases each). The length of the CDR3 is 15 residues. Germline CDR1 is SGHRS and CDR2 is YFSETQ.

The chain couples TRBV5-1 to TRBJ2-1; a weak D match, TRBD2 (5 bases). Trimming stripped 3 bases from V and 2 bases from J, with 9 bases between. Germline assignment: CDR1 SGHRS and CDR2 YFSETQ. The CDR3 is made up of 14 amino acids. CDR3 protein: CASSSDFPYNEQFF. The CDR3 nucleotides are TGCGCCAGCAGCTCGGACTTCCCCTACAATGAGCAGTTCTTC.

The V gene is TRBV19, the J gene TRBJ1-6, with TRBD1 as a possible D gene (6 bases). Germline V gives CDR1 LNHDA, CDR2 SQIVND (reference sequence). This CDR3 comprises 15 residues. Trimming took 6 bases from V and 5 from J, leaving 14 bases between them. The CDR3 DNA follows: TGTGCCAGTAGGTCCGGGACACTGAATAATTCACCCCTCCACTTT. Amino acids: CASRSGTLNNSPLHF.

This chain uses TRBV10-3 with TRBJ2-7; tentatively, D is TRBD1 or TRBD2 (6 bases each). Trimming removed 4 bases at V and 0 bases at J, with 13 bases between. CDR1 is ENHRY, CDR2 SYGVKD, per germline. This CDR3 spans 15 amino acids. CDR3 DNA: TGTGCCATCAGTGGGGGGGACACGAGCTCCTACGAGCAGTACTTC. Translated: CAISGGDTSSYEQYF.

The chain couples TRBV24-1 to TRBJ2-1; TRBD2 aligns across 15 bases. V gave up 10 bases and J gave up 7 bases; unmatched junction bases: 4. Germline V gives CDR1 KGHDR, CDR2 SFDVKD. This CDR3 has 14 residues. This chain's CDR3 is CATGLAGGPNEQFF. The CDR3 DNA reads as TGTGCCACTGGACTAGCGGGAGGGCCAAATGAGCAGTTCTTC.

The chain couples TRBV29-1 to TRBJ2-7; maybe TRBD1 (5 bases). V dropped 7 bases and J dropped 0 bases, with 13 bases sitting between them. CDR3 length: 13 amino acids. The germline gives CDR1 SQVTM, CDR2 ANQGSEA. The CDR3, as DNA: TGCAGCGCCCCGATCAGGGCCTCCTACGAGCAGTACTTC. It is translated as CSAPIRASYEQYF.

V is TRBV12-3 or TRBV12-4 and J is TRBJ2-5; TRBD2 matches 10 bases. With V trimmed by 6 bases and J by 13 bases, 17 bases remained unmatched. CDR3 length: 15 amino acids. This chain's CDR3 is CASSLRGLAWNERYF. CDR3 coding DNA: TGTGCCAGCAGCTTACGGGGACTAGCGTGGAATGAGCGGTACTTC.

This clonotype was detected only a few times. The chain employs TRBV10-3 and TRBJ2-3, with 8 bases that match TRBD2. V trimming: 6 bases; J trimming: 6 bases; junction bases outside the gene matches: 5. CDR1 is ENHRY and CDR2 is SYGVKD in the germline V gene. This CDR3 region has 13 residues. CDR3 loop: CAIRGLVGDTQYF. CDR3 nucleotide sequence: TGTGCCATCAGGGGACTAGTGGGGGATACGCAGTATTTT.

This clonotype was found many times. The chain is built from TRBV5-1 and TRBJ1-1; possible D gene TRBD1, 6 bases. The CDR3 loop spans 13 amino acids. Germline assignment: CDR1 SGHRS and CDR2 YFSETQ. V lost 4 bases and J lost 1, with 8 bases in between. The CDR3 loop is CASSTTGNTEAFF. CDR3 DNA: TGCGCCAGCAGCACGACAGGGAACACTGAAGCTTTCTTT.

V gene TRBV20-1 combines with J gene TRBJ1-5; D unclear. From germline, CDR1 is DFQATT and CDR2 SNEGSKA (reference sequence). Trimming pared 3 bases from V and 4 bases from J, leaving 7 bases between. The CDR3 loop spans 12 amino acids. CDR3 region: CSARALNQPQHF. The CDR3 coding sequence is TGCAGTGCTAGGGCTCTTAATCAGCCCCAGCATTTT.

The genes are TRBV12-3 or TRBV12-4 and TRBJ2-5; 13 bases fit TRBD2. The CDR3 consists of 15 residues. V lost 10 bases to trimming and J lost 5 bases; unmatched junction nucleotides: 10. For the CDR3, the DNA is TGTGCCATCAGGAGGACTAGCGGGAGCTTGGAGACCCAGTACTTC. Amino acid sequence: CAIRRTSGSLETQYF.